This is a list of T cell receptor beta chains from one sample in a study of T cell repertoires in cytomegalovirus infection. TCRdb processed the reads anew with MiXCR; each CDR3 protein has one entry. This sample carries about 220,000 distinct CDR3 sequences, approximately 40% of them seen once, and the ten largest clones take approximately 59%. These receptors lack a known antigen. The sample consisted of CD8+ T cells from cultured PBMCs, taken from culture after CMV antigen stimulation. Source of these receptors: a human donor in good health (CMV status not recorded). Some clones in this sample may be carry-over from other donors' samples. Each CDR3 is given without its conserved first and last residue. Fields, in order: D gene, V gene, CDR3 protein. A D gene is named only where the DNA matches it firmly.

>TRBD2|TRBV7-8
ASSPGLAGSPSSYNEQF
>TRBD1|TRBV7-6
ASSWTGSRNEQF
>TRBD1|TRBV7-6
ATRRTGERAF
>TRBD2|TRBV15
ATSRPGTSIHEQF
>TRBD2|TRBV7-2
ASSLEAGVSYNEQF
>-|TRBV7-6
ASSSEGGRNTEAF
>-|TRBV12-3/TRBV12-4
ASSLAVGQVGAGSQPQH
>TRBD1|TRBV12-3/TRBV12-4
ASSWDRETQY
>TRBD1|TRBV7-2
ASSSQGAAGYT
>-|TRBV7-9
ASSPTGSAYNEQF
>TRBD2|TRBV27
ASMTSEQTVSYNEQF
>TRBD1|TRBV9
ASTPTGGGLGSTEAF
>-|TRBV6-5
ASSPYSTYNEQF
>-|TRBV7-2
ASSLRQFTDTQY
>TRBD1|TRBV12-3/TRBV12-4
ASSPTGGNTGELF
>-|TRBV7-9
ASSPGTSNTEAF
>TRBD1|TRBV5-1
ASSTGQGLYNEQF
>-|TRBV7-8
ASSLPESRKQY
>-|TRBV12-3/TRBV12-4
ASTPSQLGFSYEQY
>TRBD2|TRBV11-2
ASSPSSGFGEQY
>-|TRBV19
ASSPPGLVNTGELF
>TRBD1|TRBV12-3/TRBV12-4
ASSRTGGTDTQY
>-|TRBV11-2
ASSLVGGLGGNTIY
>TRBD1|TRBV7-3
ALENRGRGEKLF
>-|TRBV7-9
ASTTNNSPLH
>-|TRBV7-6
ASSSPMGLNTEAF
>-|TRBV12-3/TRBV12-4
ASRGEPTRGEQF
>-|TRBV13
ASSPGLSFEETQY
>TRBD1|TRBV27
ASSLGQSYEQY
>-|TRBV6-1
ASSEPLNARDGGYEQY
>TRBD1|TRBV6-6
ASSYGTGLDQPQH
>TRBD1|TRBV20-1
SALGTDTYEQY
>TRBD1|TRBV28
ASSLYQGARETQY
>TRBD1|TRBV7-9
ASSTPGQGDYGYT
>TRBD1|TRBV7-8
ASSLARGQGHQPQH
>-|TRBV7-6
ASSSGTQINYGYT
>TRBD1|TRBV7-9
ASSSPDREAEAF
>-|TRBV9
ASSVVTGELF
>-|TRBV7-2
ASSLIGGTDTQY
>-|TRBV19
ASSMHLRPADTQY